The present T cell receptor (beta chain) was sequenced within a study of persistence of HIV-infected CD4 T cells. Study-level findings and limits: TCR oligoclonality correlated with proviral oligoclonality in the same sorted populations.

The libraries were made with immunoSEQ version 4 in survey mode. Sequencing was performed with immunoSEQ multiplex PCR; in TCRdb, only in-frame clones are kept and a portion is missing. The sample has just under 20,000 clones, 70% to 80% seen once; the top ten hold about 7%. Cells were stimulated with CMV-infected fibroblast lysates at around 9.1 ug/mL. Responding CD4+ T cells were sorted by upregulation of both CD40 ligand and CD69. Donors were HIV-1-infected adults who began suppressive ART during chronic infection. An approximately 20-hour stimulation of CD8-depleted PBMCs used anti-CD28/CD49d costimulation, CD40-blocking antibody and enfuvirtide. For this clone: Its antigen is unknown.

CDR1 is MNHEY and CDR2 is SVGAGI in the germline V gene. Deletions cut 2 bases from V and 0 bases from J, with 11 bases between. The CDR3 consists of 16 residues. The source of this sequence is an adult man with HIV who was CMV-seropositive. The sample consisted of CD4+ T cells sorted from PBMCs after 18-hour stimulation, taken from a patient who received antiretroviral therapy. This chain connects TRBV6-5 to TRBJ1-5; D gene ambiguous. Here the CDR3 DNA reads TGTGCCAGCAGTTACCTCCCCCCAAATAGCAATCAGCCCCAGCATTTT. Translating it yields CASSYLPPNSNQPQHF.